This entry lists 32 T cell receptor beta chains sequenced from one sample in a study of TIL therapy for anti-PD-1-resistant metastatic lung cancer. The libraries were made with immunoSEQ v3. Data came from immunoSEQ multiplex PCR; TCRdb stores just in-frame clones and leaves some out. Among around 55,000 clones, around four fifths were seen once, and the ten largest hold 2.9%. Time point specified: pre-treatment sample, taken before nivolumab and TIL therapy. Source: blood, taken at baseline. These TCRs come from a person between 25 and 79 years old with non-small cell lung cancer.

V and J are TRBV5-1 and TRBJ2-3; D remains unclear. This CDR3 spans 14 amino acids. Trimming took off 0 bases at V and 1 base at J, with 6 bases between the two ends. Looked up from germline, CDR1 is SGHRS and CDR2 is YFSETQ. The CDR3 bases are TGCGCCAGCAGCTTGGTCTTTCGCACAGATACGCAGTATTTT. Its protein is CASSLVFRTDTQYF.

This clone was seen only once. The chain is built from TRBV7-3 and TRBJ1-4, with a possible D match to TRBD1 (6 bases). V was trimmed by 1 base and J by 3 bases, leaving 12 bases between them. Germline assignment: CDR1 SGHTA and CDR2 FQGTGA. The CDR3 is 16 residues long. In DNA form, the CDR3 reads TGTGCCAGCAGCTTAAGGCCGACAGGCTCTAATGAAAAACTGTTTTTT. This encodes CASSLRPTGSNEKLFF.

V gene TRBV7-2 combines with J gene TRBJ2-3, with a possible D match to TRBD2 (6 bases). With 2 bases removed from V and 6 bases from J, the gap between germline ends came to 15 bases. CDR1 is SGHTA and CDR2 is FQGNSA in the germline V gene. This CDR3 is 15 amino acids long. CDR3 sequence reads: CASSLRASVADTQYF. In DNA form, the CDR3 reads TGTGCCAGCAGCTTACGGGCTAGCGTTGCCGATACGCAGTATTTT. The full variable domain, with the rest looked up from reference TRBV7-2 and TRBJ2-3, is GAGVSQSPSNKVTEKGKDVELRCDPISGHTALYWYRQSLGQGLEFLIYFQGNSAPDKSGLPSDRFSAERTGGSVSTLTIQRTQQEDSAVYLCASSLRASVADTQYFGPGTRLTVL.

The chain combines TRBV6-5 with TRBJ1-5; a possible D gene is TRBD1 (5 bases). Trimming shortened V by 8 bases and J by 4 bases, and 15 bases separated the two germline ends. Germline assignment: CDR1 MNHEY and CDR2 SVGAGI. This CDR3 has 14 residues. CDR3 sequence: CASRDFFPNQPQHF. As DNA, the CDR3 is TGTGCCAGCCGGGACTTTTTTCCGAATCAGCCCCAGCATTTT.

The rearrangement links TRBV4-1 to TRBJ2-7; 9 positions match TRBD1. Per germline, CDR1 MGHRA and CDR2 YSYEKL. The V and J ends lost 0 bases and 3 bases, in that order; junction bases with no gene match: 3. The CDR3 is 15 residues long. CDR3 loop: CASSQEQDRGYEQYF. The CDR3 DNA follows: TGCGCCAGCAGCCAAGAACAGGACAGGGGCTACGAGCAGTACTTC.

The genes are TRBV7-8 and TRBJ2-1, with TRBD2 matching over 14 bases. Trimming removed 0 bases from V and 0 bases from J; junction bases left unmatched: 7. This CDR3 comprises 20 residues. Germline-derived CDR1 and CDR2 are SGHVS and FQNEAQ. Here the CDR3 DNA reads TGTGCCAGCAGCTTAGCGCCCGGACTAGCGGGGGGACTCTCCTACAATGAGCAGTTCTTC. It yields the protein CASSLAPGLAGGLSYNEQFF.

The CDR3 reads CASSAGTETQYF. The CDR3 DNA sequence: TGTGCCAGCAGCGCGGGAACGGAGACCCAGTACTTC. The V call is TRBV5-5, the J call TRBJ2-5; D is possibly TRBD2 (6 bases). The V gene lost 4 bases and the J gene lost 5 bases, with 9 bases spanning the gap. Germline CDR1 and CDR2: SGHKS and YYEKEE (reference sequence). The CDR3 runs 12 residues.

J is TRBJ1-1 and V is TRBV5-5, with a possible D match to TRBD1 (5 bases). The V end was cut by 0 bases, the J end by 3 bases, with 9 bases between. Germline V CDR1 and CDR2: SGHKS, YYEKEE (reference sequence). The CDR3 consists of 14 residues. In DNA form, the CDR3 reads TGTGCCAGCAGCTTGGTCGTAGGGGACACTGAAGCTTTCTTT. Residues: CASSLVVGDTEAFF.

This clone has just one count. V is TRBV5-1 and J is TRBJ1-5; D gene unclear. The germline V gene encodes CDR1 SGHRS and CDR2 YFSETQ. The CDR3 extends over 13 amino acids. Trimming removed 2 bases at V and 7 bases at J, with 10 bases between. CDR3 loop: CASSLKGSQPQHF. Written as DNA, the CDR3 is TGCGCCAGCAGCTTAAAAGGATCCCAGCCCCAGCATTTT.

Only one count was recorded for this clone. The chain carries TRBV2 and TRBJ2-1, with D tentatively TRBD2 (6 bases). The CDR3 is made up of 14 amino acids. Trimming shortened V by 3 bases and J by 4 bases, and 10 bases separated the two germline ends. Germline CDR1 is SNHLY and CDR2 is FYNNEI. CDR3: CASSEDYEYNEQFF. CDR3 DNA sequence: TGTGCCAGCAGTGAGGACTACGAATACAATGAGCAGTTCTTC.

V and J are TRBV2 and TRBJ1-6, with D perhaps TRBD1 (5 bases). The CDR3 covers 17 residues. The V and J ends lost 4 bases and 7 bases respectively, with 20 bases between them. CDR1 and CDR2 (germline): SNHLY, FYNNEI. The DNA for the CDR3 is TGTGCCAGCAGTGGACTCCAGGGCTTTCAAGGAAATTCACCCCTCCACTTT. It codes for CASSGLQGFQGNSPLHF.

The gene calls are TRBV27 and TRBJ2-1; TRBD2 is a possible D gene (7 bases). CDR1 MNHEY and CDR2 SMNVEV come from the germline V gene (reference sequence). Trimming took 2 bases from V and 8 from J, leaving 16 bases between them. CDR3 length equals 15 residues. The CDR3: CASSLGGRGRDEQFF. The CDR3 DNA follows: TGTGCCAGCAGTTTAGGGGGGCGCGGGAGAGATGAGCAGTTCTTC.

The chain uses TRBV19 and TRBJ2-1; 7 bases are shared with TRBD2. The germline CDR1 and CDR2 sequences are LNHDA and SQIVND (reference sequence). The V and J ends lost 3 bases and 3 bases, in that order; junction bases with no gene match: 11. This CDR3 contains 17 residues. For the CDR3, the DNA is TGTGCCAGTAGTATTGAGGCGGGAGTCTTGGGCTACAATGAGCAGTTCTTC. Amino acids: CASSIEAGVLGYNEQFF.

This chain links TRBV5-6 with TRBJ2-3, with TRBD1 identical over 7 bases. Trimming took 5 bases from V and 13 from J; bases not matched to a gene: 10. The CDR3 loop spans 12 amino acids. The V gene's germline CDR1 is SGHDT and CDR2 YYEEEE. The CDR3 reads CASSTGTAYKYF. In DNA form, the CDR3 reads TGTGCCAGCAGTACCGGGACAGCTTACAAGTATTTT.

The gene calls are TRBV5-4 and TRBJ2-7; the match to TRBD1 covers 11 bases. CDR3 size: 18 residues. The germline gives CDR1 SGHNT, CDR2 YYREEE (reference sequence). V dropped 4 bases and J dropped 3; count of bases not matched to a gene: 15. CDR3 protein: CASSMGQGGRWLSYEQYF. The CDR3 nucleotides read TGTGCCAGCAGCATGGGACAGGGGGGCCGTTGGTTGAGCTACGAGCAGTACTTC.

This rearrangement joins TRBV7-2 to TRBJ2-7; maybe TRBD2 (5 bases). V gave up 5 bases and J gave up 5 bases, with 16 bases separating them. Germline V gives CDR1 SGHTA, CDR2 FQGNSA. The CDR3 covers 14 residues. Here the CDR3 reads CASSPRAGDHEQYF. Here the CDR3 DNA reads TGTGCCAGCAGCCCCCGGGCGGGCGACCACGAGCAGTACTTC.

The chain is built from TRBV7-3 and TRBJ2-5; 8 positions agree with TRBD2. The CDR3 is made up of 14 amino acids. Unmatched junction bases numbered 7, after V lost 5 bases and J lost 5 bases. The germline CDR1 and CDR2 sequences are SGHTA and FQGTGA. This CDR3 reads CASSPGGGAETQYF. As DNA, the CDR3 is TGTGCCAGCAGCCCCGGGGGGGGCGCGGAGACCCAGTACTTC.

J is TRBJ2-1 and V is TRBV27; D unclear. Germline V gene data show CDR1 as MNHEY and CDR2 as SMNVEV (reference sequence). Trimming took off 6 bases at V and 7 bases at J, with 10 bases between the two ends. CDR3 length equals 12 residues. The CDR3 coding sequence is TGTGCCAGCAGCGCCATGGGGAATGAGCAGTTCTTC. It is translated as CASSAMGNEQFF.

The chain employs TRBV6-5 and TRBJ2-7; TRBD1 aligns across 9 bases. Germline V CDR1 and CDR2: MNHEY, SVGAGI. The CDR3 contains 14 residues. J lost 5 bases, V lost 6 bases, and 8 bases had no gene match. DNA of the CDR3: TGTGCCAGCAGGAGGACAGGGGAGAAAAACGAGCAGTACTTC. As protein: CASRRTGEKNEQYF.

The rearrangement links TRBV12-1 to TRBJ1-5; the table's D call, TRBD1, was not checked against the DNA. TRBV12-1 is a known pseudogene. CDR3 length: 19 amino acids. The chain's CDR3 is CASSFAQKGAGSGNQPQHF. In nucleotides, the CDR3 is TGTGCCAGCAGCTTTGCGCAAAAGGGGGCGGGTTCGGGCAATCAGCCCCAGCATTTT.

Here the CDR3 reads CASSTPGASGANVLTF. For the CDR3, the DNA is TGTGCCAGTAGTACCCCGGGAGCATCTGGGGCCAACGTCCTGACTTTC. The chain uses TRBV19 and TRBJ2-6, with D perhaps matching TRBD2 (6 bases). Germline CDR1 and CDR2: LNHDA and SQIVND (reference sequence). The CDR3 is made up of 16 amino acids. With 4 bases removed from V and 1 base from J, the gap between germline ends came to 11 bases.

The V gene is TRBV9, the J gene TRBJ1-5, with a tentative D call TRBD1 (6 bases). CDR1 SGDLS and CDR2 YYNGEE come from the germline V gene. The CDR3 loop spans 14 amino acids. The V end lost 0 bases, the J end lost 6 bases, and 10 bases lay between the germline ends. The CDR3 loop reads CASSVGGGRQPQHF. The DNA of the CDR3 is TGTGCCAGCAGCGTAGGGGGGGGGCGTCAGCCCCAGCATTTT.

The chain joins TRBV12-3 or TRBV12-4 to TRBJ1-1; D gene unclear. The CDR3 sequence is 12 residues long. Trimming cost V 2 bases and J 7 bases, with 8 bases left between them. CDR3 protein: CASSLFPREAFF. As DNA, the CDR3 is TGTGCCAGCAGTTTATTCCCACGTGAAGCTTTCTTT.

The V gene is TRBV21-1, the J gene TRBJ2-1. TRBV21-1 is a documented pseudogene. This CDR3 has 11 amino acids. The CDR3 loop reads CASRRSYEQFF. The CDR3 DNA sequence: TGTGCCAGCCGCAGGTCATATGAGCAGTTCTTC.

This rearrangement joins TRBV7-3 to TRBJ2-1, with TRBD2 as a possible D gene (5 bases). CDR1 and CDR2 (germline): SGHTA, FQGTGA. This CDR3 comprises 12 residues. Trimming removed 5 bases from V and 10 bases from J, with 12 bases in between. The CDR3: CASSMRTGEQFF. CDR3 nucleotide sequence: TGTGCCAGCAGCATGAGGACTGGGGAGCAGTTCTTC.

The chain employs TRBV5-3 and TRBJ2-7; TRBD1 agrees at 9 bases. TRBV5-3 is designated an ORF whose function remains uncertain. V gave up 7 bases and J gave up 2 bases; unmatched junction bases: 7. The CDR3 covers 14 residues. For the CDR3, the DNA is TGTGCCAGACAGAGGGGACAGGGCACCTACGAGCAGTACTTC. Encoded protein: CARQRGQGTYEQYF.

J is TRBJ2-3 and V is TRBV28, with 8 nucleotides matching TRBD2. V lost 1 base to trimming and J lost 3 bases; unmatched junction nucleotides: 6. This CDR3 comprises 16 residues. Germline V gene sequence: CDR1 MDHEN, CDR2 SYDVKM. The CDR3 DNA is TGTGCCAGCAGTTTATATCCTAGCGGGTTGACAGATACGCAGTATTTT. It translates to CASSLYPSGLTDTQYF.

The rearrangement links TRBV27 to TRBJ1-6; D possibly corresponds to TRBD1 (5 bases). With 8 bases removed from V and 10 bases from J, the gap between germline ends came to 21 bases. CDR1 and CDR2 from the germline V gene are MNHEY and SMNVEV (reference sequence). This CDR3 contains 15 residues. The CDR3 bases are TGTGCCAGCCGTCGGAACAGGCCTAGTGGGTCACCCCTCCACTTT. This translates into CASRRNRPSGSPLHF.

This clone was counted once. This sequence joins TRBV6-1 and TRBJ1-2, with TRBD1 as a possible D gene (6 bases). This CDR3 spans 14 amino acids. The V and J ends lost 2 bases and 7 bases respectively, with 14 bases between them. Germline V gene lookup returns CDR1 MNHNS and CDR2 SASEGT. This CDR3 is CASSENRGAGGYTF. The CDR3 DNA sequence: TGTGCCAGCAGTGAAAATAGGGGGGCGGGTGGCTACACCTTC.

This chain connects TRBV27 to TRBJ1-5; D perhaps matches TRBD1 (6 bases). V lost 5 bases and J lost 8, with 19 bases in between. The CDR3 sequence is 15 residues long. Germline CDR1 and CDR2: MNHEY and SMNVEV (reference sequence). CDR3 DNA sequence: TGTGCCAGCAGTATTACCAACAGGGCCGGGGAGCCCCAGCATTTT. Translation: CASSITNRAGEPQHF.

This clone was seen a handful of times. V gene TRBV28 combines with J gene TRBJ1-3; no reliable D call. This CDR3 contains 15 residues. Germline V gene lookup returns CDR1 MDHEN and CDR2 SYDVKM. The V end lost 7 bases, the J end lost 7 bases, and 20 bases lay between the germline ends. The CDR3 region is CASTLGPVLYNTIYF. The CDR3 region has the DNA TGTGCCAGCACCCTTGGGCCAGTTCTGTACAACACCATATATTTT.

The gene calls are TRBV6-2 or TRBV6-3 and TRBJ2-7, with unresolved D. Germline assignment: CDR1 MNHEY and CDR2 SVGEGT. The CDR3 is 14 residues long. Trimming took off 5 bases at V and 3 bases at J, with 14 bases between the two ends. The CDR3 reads CASSPWGRDYEQYF. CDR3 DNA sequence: TGTGCCAGCAGTCCGTGGGGAAGGGACTACGAGCAGTACTTC.